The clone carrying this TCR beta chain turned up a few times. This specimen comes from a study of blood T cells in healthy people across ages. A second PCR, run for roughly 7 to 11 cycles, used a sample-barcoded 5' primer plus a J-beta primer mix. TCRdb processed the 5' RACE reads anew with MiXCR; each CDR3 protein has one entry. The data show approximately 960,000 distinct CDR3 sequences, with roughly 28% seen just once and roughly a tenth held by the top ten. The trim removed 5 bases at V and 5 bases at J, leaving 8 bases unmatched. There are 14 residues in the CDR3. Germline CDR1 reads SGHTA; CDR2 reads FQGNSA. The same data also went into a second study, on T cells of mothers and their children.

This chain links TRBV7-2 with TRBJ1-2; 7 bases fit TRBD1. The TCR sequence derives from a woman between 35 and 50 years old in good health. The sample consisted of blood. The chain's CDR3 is CASSQGGDQYGYTF. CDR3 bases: TGTGCCAGCAGCCAGGGGGGCGATCAATATGGCTACACCTTC.